The T cell receptor (beta chain) under discussion was sequenced for a study of blood T cells in healthy people across ages. About the study: For every two T cells, template switching captured about one barcoded beta molecule. Study observations and caveats: There were more naive CD4+ cells and higher diversity in long-lived donors than in aged donors. Per million T cells, the diversity of TCR beta decreased roughly linearly as age advanced. PBMC samples, being unsorted, prevented any conclusive comparison of naive and antigen-experienced cells.

Together with a sample-barcoded 5' primer, a J-beta primer mix was included in a second PCR lasting roughly 6 to 12 cycles. TCRdb reprocessed the 5' RACE reads via MiXCR and lists one record per CDR3 protein. The table has approximately 830,000 distinct CDR3 sequences, about 59% seen once. This clonotype was seen a handful of times. Its antigen is not identified. This CDR3 is 14 amino acids long. V lost 2 bases and J lost 0, with 9 bases in between. The germline V gene encodes CDR1 SGDLS and CDR2 YYNGEE. This TCR was sampled from a man aged 25 to 45 in good health. The chain couples TRBV9 to TRBJ2-7, with D uncertain. The source material was blood. The chain's CDR3 is CASSVGVGSYEQYF. The CDR3 DNA follows: TGTGCCAGCAGCGTTGGCGTCGGCTCCTACGAGCAGTACTTC. Looking up the rest from reference TRBV9 and TRBJ2-7 gives the full variable domain: DSGVTQTPKHLITATGQRVTLRCSPRSGDLSVYWYQQSLDQGLQFLIQYYNGEERAKGNILERFSAQQFPDLHSELNLSSLELGDSALYFCASSVGVGSYEQYFGPGTRLTVT.